The 22 T cell receptor beta chains listed next were all sequenced from one sample in a study of blood T cell repertoires in COVID-19. Assay used: immunoSEQ multiplex PCR; TCRdb lists only in-frame clones, some missing. The data hold 100,000 or so clones, with around 86% observed a single time. Sample: PBMCs or T cells enriched from blood (not recorded which). Every receptor here comes from a woman aged 45-65 years who had recovered from COVID-19.

The chain uses TRBV30 and TRBJ2-1, with unresolved D. Germline V lookup: CDR1 GTSNPN, CDR2 SVGIG (reference sequence). The CDR3 consists of 17 residues. V was clipped by 2 bases and J by 0 bases, with 17 bases between them. The CDR3 region has the DNA TGTGCCTGGAGTACCCGGAGAACTTCGAGCTCCTACAATGAGCAGTTCTTC. Translated: CAWSTRRTSSSYNEQFF. Combining the CDR3 with reference TRBV30 and TRBJ2-1 gives the whole variable domain SQTIHQWPATLVQPVGSPLSLECTVEGTSNPNLYWYRQAAGRGLQLLFYSVGIGQISSEVPQNLSASRPQDRQFILSSKKLLLSDSGFYLCAWSTRRTSSSYNEQFFGPGTRLTVL.

The chain uses TRBV27 and TRBJ1-1; possible D gene TRBD1, 5 bases. CDR3 length equals 16 residues. Trimming removed 7 bases from V and 0 bases from J, with 18 bases in between. The germline V gene encodes CDR1 MNHEY and CDR2 SMNVEV (reference sequence). The CDR3 spells CASTIMGRRLNTEAFF. The CDR3, as DNA: TGTGCCAGCACTATTATGGGGCGCCGGTTGAACACTGAAGCTTTCTTT.

The chain combines TRBV2 with TRBJ1-2, with D unresolved. The V end was cut by 3 bases, the J end by 3 bases, with 8 bases between. Germline-derived CDR1 and CDR2 are SNHLY and FYNNEI. This CDR3 is 13 amino acids long. The CDR3 sequence: CASSDLSDYGYTF. The DNA of the CDR3 is TGTGCCAGCAGTGATCTAAGTGACTATGGCTACACCTTC.

The chain uses TRBV5-1 and TRBJ2-7, with 8 nucleotides matching TRBD1. CDR3 length: 18 amino acids. Trimming at V came to 1 base and at J to 0 bases, leaving 12 bases not matched to a gene. Germline V gene lookup returns CDR1 SGHRS and CDR2 YFSETQ. DNA for the CDR3: TGCGCCAGCAGCTTGACCACGCAGGGGGCCCCTAGCTCCTACGAGCAGTACTTC. Translation gives CASSLTTQGAPSSYEQYF.

Note on this clone: At the DNA level, this CDR3 is encoded by other sequences in the same sample as well. This chain joins TRBV14 and TRBJ1-1; 7 positions agree with TRBD1. CDR3 length: 14 residues. Trimming at V came to 7 bases and at J to 1 base, leaving 6 bases not matched to a gene. From germline, CDR1 is SGHDN and CDR2 FVKESK. CDR3 residues: CASNQQGGNTEAFF. The CDR3 coding sequence is TGTGCCAGCAACCAGCAGGGGGGGAACACTGAAGCTTTCTTT.

The chain joins TRBV2 to TRBJ2-2; D is unclear. The V gene lost 6 bases and the J gene lost 6 bases, with 14 bases spanning the gap. Germline CDR1 reads SNHLY; CDR2 reads FYNNEI. The CDR3 covers 14 residues. CDR3 nucleotide sequence: TGTGCCAGCAGCGATATCACCTACGCCGGGGAGCTGTTTTTT. Encoded protein: CASSDITYAGELFF. Looking up the rest from reference TRBV2 and TRBJ2-2 gives the full variable domain: EPEVTQTPSHQVTQMGQEVILRCVPISNHLYFYWYRQILGQKVEFLVSFYNNEISEKSEIFDDQFSVERPDGSNFTLKIRSTKLEDSAMYFCASSDITYAGELFFGEGSRLTVL.

The chain links TRBV5-6 to TRBJ1-6; unclear D gene. Trimming left V 1 base short and J 14 bases short, with 16 bases between. This CDR3 spans 14 amino acids. The germline CDR1 and CDR2 sequences are SGHDT and YYEEEE. This CDR3 reads CASSLTKVVSTLHF. The CDR3 DNA is TGTGCCAGCAGCTTGACTAAGGTGGTCTCCACCCTCCACTTT.

This clone occurred a few times. This chain connects TRBV10-2 to TRBJ1-1; D uncertain. The CDR3 totals 14 residues. CDR1 is WSHSY and CDR2 is SAAADI in the germline V gene. The V end lost 5 bases, the J end lost 1 base, and 11 bases lay between the germline ends. The CDR3 sequence is CASSRGWTNTEAFF. The CDR3 DNA reads as TGCGCCAGCAGTCGAGGGTGGACGAACACTGAAGCTTTCTTT.

This rearrangement joins TRBV19 to TRBJ1-5; a weak D match, TRBD1 (6 bases). This CDR3 comprises 15 residues. The germline CDR1 and CDR2 sequences are LNHDA and SQIVND (reference sequence). V was pared by 5 bases and J by 7 bases, with 18 bases between. The CDR3 spells CASSRQTGLTQPQHF. CDR3 bases: TGTGCCAGTAGTCGCCAGACAGGTTTAACACAGCCCCAGCATTTT.

This chain uses TRBV29-1 with TRBJ2-3, with 10 positions matching TRBD1. CDR1 is SQVTM and CDR2 is ANQGSEA in the germline V gene. V trimming: 1 base; J trimming: 5 bases; junction bases outside the gene matches: 12. This CDR3 comprises 17 residues. As DNA, the CDR3 is TGCAGCGTTGAAGGCCTCCGGGACAGGGGTAATGAAGATACGCAGTATTTT. Protein sequence: CSVEGLRDRGNEDTQYF.

With regard to this clone: This sample also contains other DNA sequences that code for the same CDR3. The genes are TRBV15 and TRBJ2-5; D is undetermined. V gave up 0 bases and J gave up 5 bases, with 4 bases separating them. The CDR3 is 12 residues long. The germline CDR1 and CDR2 sequences are LNHNV and YYDKDF (reference sequence). The CDR3 is CATSRDGETQYF. DNA of the CDR3: TGTGCCACCAGCAGAGACGGGGAGACCCAGTACTTC.

In its sample, this clone is medium-sized. The chain's CDR3 is CASSSLGQAILSTEAFF. CDR3 nucleotides: TGTGCCAGCAGCTCACTAGGACAGGCGATCTTGAGCACTGAAGCTTTCTTT. V usage is TRBV7-9 and J usage is TRBJ1-1; 7 bases agree with TRBD1. There are 17 residues in the CDR3. The V segment lost 4 bases and the J segment 4 bases; nucleotides outside the gene matches: 15. Germline lookup yields CDR1 SEHNR and CDR2 FQNEAQ (reference sequence).

The CDR3 DNA reads TGCGCCAGCAGCTTGGCGGGCGGGGGGATCAATGAGCAGTTCTTC. Translation: CASSLAGGGINEQFF. The chain links TRBV5-1 to TRBJ2-1; TRBD2 matches at 8 bases. CDR3 length equals 15 residues. V lost 0 bases, J lost 6 bases, and 5 bases stayed unmatched. CDR1 and CDR2 (germline): SGHRS, YFSETQ.

In regard to this clone: The junction shows a germline mismatch at one end, possibly a read error. J is TRBJ2-7 and V is TRBV28; possible D gene TRBD1, 6 bases. CDR1 and CDR2 from the germline V gene are MDHEN and SYDVKM. The CDR3 covers 14 residues. The CDR3 DNA is TGTGCCAGCAGCCCTCCTCGAGCGACAGGCAACTATTTCTTC. It specifies CASSPPRATGNYFF.

J is TRBJ2-2 and V is TRBV27; tentative D call: TRBD1 (6 bases). Germline CDR1 is MNHEY and CDR2 is SMNVEV (reference sequence). V gave up 5 bases and J gave up 1 base, with 14 bases separating them. The CDR3 sequence is 16 residues long. The CDR3 region is CASSLHQGRNTGELFF. The CDR3 DNA is TGTGCCAGCAGTCTCCATCAGGGGCGGAACACCGGGGAGCTGTTTTTT.

This rearrangement joins TRBV3-1 (or the pseudogene TRBV3-2) to TRBJ1-2, with a tentative D call TRBD1 (6 bases). CDR3 size: 15 residues. Germline-derived CDR1 and CDR2 are LGHDT and YNNKEL (reference sequence). V dropped 3 bases and J dropped 6 bases, with 17 bases sitting between them. CDR3 sequence reads: CASSHLVPGADGYTF. CDR3 DNA: TGTGCCAGCAGCCACCTGGTTCCAGGGGCCGATGGCTACACCTTC.

The chain is built from TRBV5-1 and TRBJ2-1; maybe TRBD2 (7 bases). Looked up from germline, CDR1 is SGHRS and CDR2 is YFSETQ. This CDR3 comprises 18 residues. Trimming cost V 4 bases and J 0 bases, with 20 bases left between them. This chain's CDR3 is CASSTQPGGGLSYNEQFF. CDR3 nucleotides: TGCGCCAGCAGCACCCAGCCGGGCGGGGGCCTCTCCTACAATGAGCAGTTCTTC.

The genes are TRBV30 and TRBJ2-5, with 7 positions matching TRBD2. The CDR3 runs 16 residues. J gave up 4 bases and V 0 bases, and 11 bases lay outside the gene matches. CDR1 GTSNPN and CDR2 SVGIG come from the germline V gene (reference sequence). The CDR3 sequence is CAWSVRAGKAGETQYF. The CDR3 DNA reads as TGTGCCTGGAGTGTTCGAGCGGGAAAAGCAGGAGAGACCCAGTACTTC.

CDR3 nucleotide sequence: TGTGCCAGCAGCTTACTAGGGATGGAGCAGTACTTC. This sequence encodes CASSLLGMEQYF. The chain combines TRBV5-8 with TRBJ2-7; weak D call: TRBD2 (5 bases). Trimming left V 2 bases short and J 7 bases short, with 10 bases between. Germline V CDR1 and CDR2: SGHTS, YDEGEE. CDR3 length: 12 amino acids.

This clone has just a few counts. CDR3 nucleotides: TGTGCCAGCAGCGAAAGGACAGGGGTTGGAGAAAAACTGTTTTTT. This encodes CASSERTGVGEKLFF. The chain employs TRBV5-5 and TRBJ1-4; TRBD1 aligns across 9 bases. CDR1 is SGHKS and CDR2 is YYEKEE in the germline V gene (reference sequence). This CDR3 region has 15 residues. V was clipped by 4 bases and J by 8 bases; unmatched bases: 9.

This clone was counted a single time. The chain combines TRBV15 with TRBJ2-3, with 10 bases matching TRBD2. V lost 5 bases, J lost 5 bases, and 10 bases stayed unmatched. CDR3 length equals 16 residues. CDR1 and CDR2 from the germline V gene are LNHNV and YYDKDF (reference sequence). For the CDR3, the DNA is TGTGCCACCAGCTCAGAGCGGGAGGGCCTCCGAGATACGCAGTATTTT. Translation gives CATSSEREGLRDTQYF.

The V call is TRBV11-2, the J call TRBJ1-2; D may be TRBD1 (5 bases). Trimming shortened V by 1 base and J by 3 bases, and 12 bases separated the two germline ends. Germline CDR1 reads SGHAT; CDR2 reads FQNNGV. The CDR3 contains 15 residues. The CDR3 loop is CASSLGRGEDYGYTF. The CDR3 nucleotides read TGTGCCAGCAGCTTAGGGCGAGGGGAGGACTATGGCTACACCTTC. Variable domain in full (rest from reference TRBV11-2 and TRBJ1-2): EAGVAQSPRYKIIEKRQSVAFWCNPISGHATLYWYQQILGQGPKLLIQFQNNGVVDDSQLPKDRFSAERLKGVDSTLKIQPAKLEDSAVYLCASSLGRGEDYGYTFGSGTRLTVV.